The 5 T cell receptor beta chains in this list originate from one sample, sequenced in a study of CD8+CD57+ T cells in acquired aplastic anemia. Patients who underwent sequencing had shown CD8+CD57+ cell expansion by flow cytometry. Genomic DNA was employed as the template in profiling TCR beta VDJ and CDR3. TCRdb reanalysed the reads using MiXCR and keeps one entry per CDR3 protein. The profile covers fewer than 200,000 distinct CDR3 sequences, with around 50% appearing a single time and 10% to 15% taken by the ten largest. Sequenced sample: sorted CD4+, CD8+, or CD8+CD57+ T cells (not recorded which) from PBMCs. These TCRs come from a human donor with aplastic anemia.

This clonotype was detected ten times or more. This sequence joins TRBV6-1 and TRBJ1-2; D possibly corresponds to TRBD1 (6 bases). Germline values: CDR1 MNHNS, CDR2 SASEGT. V was trimmed by 5 bases and J by 6 bases, leaving 13 bases between them. CDR3 length equals 13 residues. CDR3 loop: CASSQYRDDGYTF. CDR3 bases: TGTGCCAGCAGTCAATACAGGGATGATGGCTACACCTTC.

About this clonotype: A much larger clone lies a single base off, so this may be a read error. The rearrangement links TRBV11-1 to TRBJ2-3, with D possibly TRBD1 on 5 matching bases. The CDR3 totals 15 residues. The germline V gene encodes CDR1 SGHAT and CDR2 FQDESV (reference sequence). The CDR3 here is CASSPWEQASDTHYF. As DNA, the CDR3 is TGTGCCAGCAGCCCCTGGGAACAGGCCTCGGATACGCACTATTTT.

With regard to this clonotype: The junction does not match germline at one end; this may be a read error. The chain has TRBV7-7 and TRBJ2-7, with 11 bases lining up with TRBD2. The CDR3 loop spans 13 amino acids. Germline CDR1 SSHAT, CDR2 FNYEAQ (reference sequence). DNA for the CDR3: TGTGCTAGCAGCTTAGCGGGAGGGAAGGAGCAGTACTTC. It translates to CASSLAGGKEQYF.

This clonotype has only a few counts. The V call is TRBV10-2, the J call TRBJ2-3; TRBD2 is a possible D gene (6 bases). Trimming removed 7 bases at V and 3 bases at J, with 11 bases between. The CDR3 extends over 13 amino acids. CDR1 is WSHSY, CDR2 SAAADI, per germline. DNA of the CDR3: TGCGCCAGCATAGGAGGGCCGACAGATACGCAGTATTTT. Protein: CASIGGPTDTQYF.

This chain uses TRBV7-9 with TRBJ2-5, with D possibly being TRBD2 (5 bases). The V end lost 6 bases, the J end lost 7 bases, and 18 bases lay between the germline ends. Germline V lookup: CDR1 SEHNR, CDR2 FQNEAQ (reference sequence). This CDR3 is built from 14 residues. Here the CDR3 reads CASRHVGGHATQYF. CDR3 DNA: TGTGCCAGCAGGCACGTCGGCGGGCATGCGACCCAGTACTTC.